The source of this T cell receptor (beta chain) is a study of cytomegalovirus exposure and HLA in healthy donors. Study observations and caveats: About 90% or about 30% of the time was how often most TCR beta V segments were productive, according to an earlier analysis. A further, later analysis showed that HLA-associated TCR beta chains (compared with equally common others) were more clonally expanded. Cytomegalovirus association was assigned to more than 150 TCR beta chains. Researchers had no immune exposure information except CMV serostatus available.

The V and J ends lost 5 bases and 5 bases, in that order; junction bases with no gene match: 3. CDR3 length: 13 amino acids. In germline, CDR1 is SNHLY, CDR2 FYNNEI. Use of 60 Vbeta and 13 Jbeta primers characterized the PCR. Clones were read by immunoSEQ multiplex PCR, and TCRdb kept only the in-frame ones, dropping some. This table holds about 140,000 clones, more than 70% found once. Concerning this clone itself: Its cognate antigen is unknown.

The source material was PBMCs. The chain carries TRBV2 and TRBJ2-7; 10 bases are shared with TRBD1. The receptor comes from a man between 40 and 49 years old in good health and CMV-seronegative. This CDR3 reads CASSLGQGNEQYF. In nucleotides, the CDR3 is TGTGCCAGCAGTTTGGGACAGGGGAACGAGCAGTACTTC.